This record covers a single T cell receptor beta chain. The sample comes from a study of blood T cell repertoires in COVID-19. Sequencing was performed with immunoSEQ multiplex PCR; in TCRdb, only in-frame clones are kept and a portion is missing. The profile shows about 350,000 clones, roughly 87% of them singletons. Across over 20 US areas, participants ranged in age from 18 to 89 years. The V segment lost 4 bases and the J segment 9 bases; nucleotides outside the gene matches: 7. The CDR3 extends over 13 amino acids. From germline, CDR1 is SGHNT and CDR2 YYREEE (reference sequence). This chain uses TRBV5-4 with TRBJ2-1; 7 bases match TRBD2. This receptor was taken from a woman aged 25 to 39 who had recovered from COVID-19. Sequencing used PBMCs or T cells enriched from blood (not recorded which). CDR3 amino acids: CASSETSVAEQFF. In DNA form, the CDR3 reads TGTGCCAGCAGCGAAACTAGCGTAGCTGAGCAGTTCTTC.